A single sample gave rise to the 25 T cell receptor beta chains below, sequenced in a study of CD8 T cells in ankylosing spondylitis. Study-wide points: Made up of 7 to 9 highly homologous variants, a TCR beta motif appeared characteristic of ankylosing spondylitis blood.

These TCRs' antigens remain unknown. MiXCR, run by TCRdb on the 5' RACE reads, gives a single entry per CDR3 protein. The data contain 500,000 or so distinct CDR3 sequences, approximately 5% of them singletons. The sequencing sample was made of blood, either unsorted or a sorted T cell fraction (not recorded which). The receptors shown here come from a male donor with ankylosing spondylitis.

With regard to this clonotype: The germline gene is not matched at one end of the junction; a read error may be the cause. The chain couples TRBV28 to TRBJ2-4; TRBD2 aligns across 10 bases. The CDR3 spans 14 residues. Germline CDR1 is MDHEN and CDR2 is SYDVKM. The DNA of the CDR3 is TGTGCCACCAAAAGCGGGAGGGCCACAAACATTCAGTACTTC. Encoded protein: CATKSGRATNIQYF.

In this sample, this clonotype turned up many times. This chain links TRBV7-9 with TRBJ2-3, with D hard to call. The germline V gene has CDR1 SEHNR and CDR2 FQNEAQ (reference sequence). Deletions cut 5 bases from V and 6 bases from J, with 6 bases between. The CDR3 length is 11 residues. Here the CDR3 reads CASSEWDTQYF. The CDR3 nucleotides read TGTGCCAGCAGCGAGTGGGATACGCAGTATTTT. Together with reference TRBV7-9 and TRBJ2-3, the CDR3 gives the full variable domain: DTGVSQNPRHKITKRGQNVTFRCDPISEHNRLYWYRQTLGQGPEFLTYFQNEAQLEKSRLLSDRFSAERPKGSFSTLEIQRTEQGDSAMYLCASSEWDTQYFGPGTRLTVL.

This clonotype has at least ten counts. The rearrangement links TRBV28 to TRBJ2-2; D is possibly TRBD1 (6 bases). V lost 2 bases, J lost 7 bases, and 17 bases lay in between. CDR1 is MDHEN, CDR2 SYDVKM, per germline. The CDR3 has 16 residues. As DNA, the CDR3 is TGTGCCAGCAGTTTACTGGGACACCTCGGTGGCGGGGAGCTGTTTTTT. Protein sequence: CASSLLGHLGGGELFF.

Many counts were recorded for this clonotype. This rearrangement joins TRBV28 to TRBJ1-6; 7 nucleotides agree with TRBD1. Germline V CDR1 and CDR2: MDHEN, SYDVKM. J gave up 7 bases and V 6 bases, and 6 bases lay outside the gene matches. The CDR3 length is 14 residues. The CDR3 sequence is CASRNRGRNSPLHF. In nucleotides, the CDR3 is TGTGCCAGCAGAAACAGGGGCCGGAATTCACCCCTCCACTTT.

This clonotype came up a few times. V gene TRBV29-1 combines with J gene TRBJ2-3; D perhaps matches TRBD1 (8 bases). This CDR3 spans 14 amino acids. Trimming removed 6 bases from V and 1 base from J, with 14 bases in between. CDR1 and CDR2 (germline): SQVTM, ANQGSEA. DNA of the CDR3: TGCAGCGTCAAAACAGGGGGGGGCACAGATACGCAGTATTTT. It encodes CSVKTGGGTDTQYF.

This clonotype was seen many times. This sequence joins TRBV25-1 and TRBJ2-7; 8 bases are a match to TRBD1. Germline V gene sequence: CDR1 MGHDK, CDR2 SYGVNS. V gave up 4 bases and J gave up 4 bases; unmatched junction bases: 6. This CDR3 region has 14 residues. CDR3: CASSGRTGRYEQYF. CDR3 coding DNA: TGTGCCAGCAGTGGCCGGACAGGGAGGTACGAGCAGTACTTC.

This clonotype was seen ten or more times. The chain is built from TRBV6-2 or TRBV6-3 and TRBJ1-5, with a weak D call TRBD1 (5 bases). The germline V gene has CDR1 MNHEY and CDR2 SVGEGT. This CDR3 contains 14 residues. Trimming left V 9 bases short and J 4 bases short, with 16 bases between. CDR3 amino acids: CASGRGRENQPQHF. Here the CDR3 DNA reads TGTGCCAGTGGGCGGGGCAGGGAGAATCAGCCCCAGCATTTT.

About this clonotype: At one end, the junction sequence differs from germline, possibly due to a read error. The chain carries TRBV4-2 and TRBJ2-5; D remains ambiguous. CDR1 is LGHNA and CDR2 is YNFKEQ in the germline V gene. The CDR3 runs 12 residues. The CDR3 protein is CASSQPLESQYF. DNA for the CDR3: TGTGCCAGCAGCCAACCCTTAGAGTCCCAGTACTTC.

The table lists this clonotype with many counts. V usage is TRBV5-1 and J usage is TRBJ1-1; D might be TRBD1 (5 bases). CDR1 and CDR2 (germline): SGHRS, YFSETQ. The V gene lost 7 bases and the J gene lost 1 base, with 14 bases spanning the gap. The CDR3 spans 14 residues. CDR3 protein: CASAEGWGNTEAFF. CDR3 bases: TGCGCCAGCGCAGAGGGGTGGGGGAACACTGAAGCTTTCTTT. Full variable domain (missing parts from reference TRBV5-1 and TRBJ1-1): KAGVTQTPRYLIKTRGQQVTLSCSPISGHRSVSWYQQTPGQGLQFLFEYFSETQRNKGNFPGRFSGRQFSNSRSEMNVSTLELGDSALYLCASAEGWGNTEAFFGQGTRLTVV.

This clonotype was seen repeatedly, ten times or more. DNA for the CDR3: TGTGCCAGCAGCAGTGGGACAGCTAACACCGGGGAGCTGTTTTTT. Protein: CASSSGTANTGELFF. V is TRBV7-2 and J is TRBJ2-2, with TRBD1 identical over 7 bases. J gave up 2 bases and V 5 bases, and 5 bases lay outside the gene matches. The germline V gene encodes CDR1 SGHTA and CDR2 FQGNSA. The CDR3 is made up of 15 amino acids.

This clonotype was observed many times. This sequence joins TRBV4-2 and TRBJ1-1, with 9 bases aligning to TRBD1. Germline V CDR1 and CDR2: LGHNA, YNFKEQ. With V trimmed by 4 bases and J by 11 bases, 11 bases remained unmatched. This CDR3 spans 14 amino acids. CDR3 protein: CASSLAATGGMAFF. CDR3 nucleotides: TGTGCCAGCAGCCTAGCTGCCACAGGGGGCATGGCTTTCTTT.

This clonotype showed up just a few times. The rearrangement links TRBV7-2 to TRBJ2-7; TRBD2 matches 8 bases. The CDR3 length is 14 residues. Germline V gene data show CDR1 as SGHTA and CDR2 as FQGNSA. Losses at the gene ends were 3 bases for V and 3 bases for J; bases not matched to a gene: 4. The CDR3 region has the DNA TGTGCCAGCAGCTTTTCAGCGGGAGACTACGAGCAGTACTTC. Translated, it gives CASSFSAGDYEQYF.

At least ten counts were recorded for this clonotype. The chain joins TRBV25-1 to TRBJ1-2; 7 bases are a match to TRBD1. The V gene end was trimmed by 3 bases and the J gene end by 3 bases; junction bases not matched to a gene: 10. The CDR3 totals 16 residues. CDR1 is MGHDK and CDR2 is SYGVNS in the germline V gene. The CDR3 sequence: CASSETPDRSHYGYTF. The DNA for the CDR3 is TGTGCCAGCAGTGAGACTCCGGACAGGTCCCACTATGGCTACACCTTC.

In its sample, this clonotype was seen many times. The junction differs from germline at one of its ends, possibly a read error. This chain joins TRBV4-2 and TRBJ1-3, with D tentatively TRBD1 (5 bases). CDR1 LGHNA and CDR2 YNFKEQ come from the germline V gene. CDR3 length: 15 residues. DNA for the CDR3: TGTGCCAGCAGCCAAGTGGGGGGTCCCGGAAAAACCATATATTTT. It specifies CASSQVGGPGKTIYF.

There are a few counts of this clonotype. The CDR3 DNA reads TGTGCCAGCAGCTTAATGGCGGGAGCAAGCTACAATGAGCAGTTCTTC. This sequence encodes CASSLMAGASYNEQFF. The rearrangement joins TRBV11-2 to TRBJ2-1; 7 nucleotides align to TRBD2. The V and J ends lost 2 bases and 3 bases, in that order; junction bases with no gene match: 7. The CDR3 runs 16 residues. The germline gives CDR1 SGHAT, CDR2 FQNNGV.

There are many counts of this clonotype. The V and J genes are TRBV5-1 and TRBJ2-3, with 7 bases identical to TRBD1. Per the germline V gene, CDR1 is SGHRS and CDR2 is YFSETQ. After removal of 4 bases from V and 5 bases from J, the junction contained 4 bases not matched to a gene. The CDR3 has 13 residues. DNA for the CDR3: TGCGCCAGCAGCATCCGGGACAGAGATACGCAGTATTTT. Protein sequence: CASSIRDRDTQYF.

This clonotype was picked up many times. The chain links TRBV6-2 or TRBV6-3 to TRBJ2-3; either TRBD1 or TRBD2 may supply D (5 bases each). CDR3 length equals 16 residues. CDR1 is MNHEY, CDR2 SVGEGT, per germline. V was cut by 0 bases and J by 5 bases, with 15 bases left in between. CDR3 sequence reads: CASSYSRDGQGDTQYF. The CDR3 nucleotides are TGTGCCAGCAGTTACTCCCGGGACGGACAAGGAGATACGCAGTATTTT.

This clonotype was counted many times. The rearrangement links TRBV5-1 to TRBJ1-2; the D is unclear. V lost 0 bases to trimming and J lost 6 bases, with 12 bases between them. This CDR3 has 14 amino acids. Germline CDR1 reads SGHRS; CDR2 reads YFSETQ. CDR3 region: CASSLDPGGDGYTF. The CDR3 nucleotides read TGCGCCAGCAGCTTGGACCCAGGTGGCGATGGCTACACCTTC.

This clonotype was picked up many times. The chain combines TRBV28 with TRBJ2-7; 9 nucleotides align to TRBD2. This CDR3 spans 17 amino acids. Germline V lookup: CDR1 MDHEN, CDR2 SYDVKM. The V segment lost 5 bases and the J segment 1 base; nucleotides outside the gene matches: 12. This chain's CDR3 is CASSLAGSAYLSYEQYF. Written as DNA, the CDR3 is TGTGCCAGCAGTCTAGCGGGATCGGCCTACCTTTCCTACGAGCAGTACTTC.

This clonotype was recorded many times. The chain is built from TRBV7-8 and TRBJ1-2, with 10 nucleotides matching TRBD1. V shed 5 bases and J 8 bases; nucleotides not matched to a gene: 2. CDR3 length equals 12 residues. Germline CDR1 reads SGHVS; CDR2 reads FQNEAQ. The CDR3 reads CASSPTGGGYTF. For the CDR3, the DNA is TGTGCCAGCAGCCCGACAGGGGGCGGCTACACCTTC.

This clonotype was found many times. The chain combines TRBV29-1 with TRBJ2-7; D may be TRBD1 (6 bases). V shed 7 bases and J shed 2 bases, with 9 bases lying between them. The CDR3 covers 11 residues. Germline values: CDR1 SQVTM, CDR2 ANQGSEA. CDR3 amino acids: CSAGQTYEQYF. CDR3 coding DNA: TGCAGCGCAGGACAGACCTACGAGCAGTACTTC.

J is TRBJ1-2 and V is TRBV6-1; no clear D. The ends were cut back, 2 bases at V and 6 bases at J, with 16 bases in the middle. Germline loops: CDR1 MNHNS, CDR2 SASEGT. The CDR3 loop spans 15 amino acids. The CDR3 DNA reads as TGTGCCAGCAGTGAATTCCGGACCGGTCAAAATGGCTACACCTTC. Its translation: CASSEFRTGQNGYTF.

This clonotype was counted many times. V usage is TRBV6-2 or TRBV6-3 and J usage is TRBJ1-1; D gene unclear. The CDR3 loop spans 15 amino acids. Trimming shortened V by 2 bases and J by 6 bases, and 16 bases separated the two germline ends. Germline V lookup: CDR1 MNHEY, CDR2 SVGEGT. In DNA form, the CDR3 reads TGTGCCAGCAGTTACCATTCAAGGGAGTCGTCTGAAGCTTTCTTT. This codes for CASSYHSRESSEAFF.

This clonotype was recorded many times. V is TRBV6-2 or TRBV6-3 and J is TRBJ2-2; weak D call: TRBD2 (6 bases). V was clipped by 4 bases and J by 1 base, with 10 bases between them. The CDR3 contains 15 residues. The V gene's germline CDR1 is MNHEY and CDR2 SVGEGT. CDR3 amino acids: CASSFRDWNTGELFF. For the CDR3, the DNA is TGTGCCAGCAGTTTCCGGGACTGGAACACCGGGGAGCTGTTTTTT.

This clonotype was counted at least ten times. The chain employs TRBV10-3 and TRBJ2-1, with 7 bases that match TRBD2. CDR1 is ENHRY and CDR2 is SYGVKD in the germline V gene. The CDR3 totals 17 residues. V was pared by 4 bases and J by 2 bases, with 11 bases of the junction left unmatched. The CDR3 protein is CAISGLGAGAPYNEQFF. CDR3 DNA sequence: TGTGCCATCAGTGGCCTTGGGGCGGGAGCACCCTACAATGAGCAGTTCTTC.